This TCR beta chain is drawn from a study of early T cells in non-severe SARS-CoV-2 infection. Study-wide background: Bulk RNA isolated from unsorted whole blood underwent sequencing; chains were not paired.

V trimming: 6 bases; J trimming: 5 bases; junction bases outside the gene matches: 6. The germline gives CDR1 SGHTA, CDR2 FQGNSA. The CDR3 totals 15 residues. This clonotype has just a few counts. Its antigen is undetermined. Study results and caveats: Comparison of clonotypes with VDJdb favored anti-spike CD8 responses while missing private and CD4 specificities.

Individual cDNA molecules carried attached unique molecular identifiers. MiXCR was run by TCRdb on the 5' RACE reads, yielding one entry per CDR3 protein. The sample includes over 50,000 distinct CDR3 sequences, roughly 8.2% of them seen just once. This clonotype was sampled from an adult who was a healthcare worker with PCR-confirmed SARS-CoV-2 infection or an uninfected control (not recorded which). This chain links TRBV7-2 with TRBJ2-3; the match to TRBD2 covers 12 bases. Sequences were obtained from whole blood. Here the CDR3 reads CASRVGLAGLDTQYF. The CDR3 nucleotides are TGTGCCAGCAGGGTAGGACTAGCGGGACTAGATACGCAGTATTTT.